This T cell receptor beta chain was sequenced in a study of blood T cell repertoires in COVID-19. The wider study: COVID-19 samples from acute and convalescent phases originated in the United States, Italy and Spain. Sample material is recorded as cDNA or gDNA derived from T cells, B-cell-depleted T cells, or PBMCs.

As originally analysed: Estimated nucleated cell counts came from reference gene primer amplification. TCRdb's copy holds only in-frame clones and misses some; the assay was immunoSEQ multiplex PCR. V and J calls and clone size are those listed in that table; D and trimming were worked out from the DNA. The repertoire consists of roughly 100,000 clones, with under 85% occurring once and the leading ten covering about 14%. The CDR3 is 16 residues long. Germline V gene data show CDR1 as SGHDN and CDR2 as FVKESK. Unmatched junction bases numbered 6, after V lost 2 bases and J lost 5 bases. This clonotype was obtained from a woman in her fifties or sixties with acute or convalescent COVID-19. The sample consisted of peripheral blood. The J gene is TRBJ1-4, the V gene TRBV14, with TRBD1 identical over 9 bases. The CDR3: CASSQITGGANEKLFF. CDR3 DNA sequence: TGTGCCAGCAGCCAAATTACAGGGGGCGCGAATGAAAAACTGTTTTTT.